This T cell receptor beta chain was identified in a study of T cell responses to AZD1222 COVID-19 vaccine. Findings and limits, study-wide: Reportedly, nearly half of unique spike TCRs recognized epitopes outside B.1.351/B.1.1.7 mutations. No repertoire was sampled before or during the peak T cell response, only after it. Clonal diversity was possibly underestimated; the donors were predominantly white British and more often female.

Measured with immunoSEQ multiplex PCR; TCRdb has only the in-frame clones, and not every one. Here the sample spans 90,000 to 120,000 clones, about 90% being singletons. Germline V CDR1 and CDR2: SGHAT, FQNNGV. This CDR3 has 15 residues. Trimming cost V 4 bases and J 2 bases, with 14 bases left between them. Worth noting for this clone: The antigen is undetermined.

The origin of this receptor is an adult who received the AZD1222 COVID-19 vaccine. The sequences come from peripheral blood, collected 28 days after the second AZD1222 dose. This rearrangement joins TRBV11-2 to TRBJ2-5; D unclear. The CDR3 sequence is CASSSEFRAQETQYF. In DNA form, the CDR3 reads TGTGCCAGCAGCTCCGAGTTCCGAGCGCAAGAGACCCAGTACTTC.